This T cell receptor beta chain emerged from a study of blood T cell repertoires in COVID-19. The V end lost 0 bases, the J end lost 2 bases, and 17 bases lay between the germline ends. Germline lookup yields CDR1 MNHNS and CDR2 SASEGT. CDR3 length equals 17 residues. Per the study methods: Estimated nucleated cell counts came from reference gene primer amplification. Produced via immunoSEQ multiplex PCR; TCRdb's table is partial and in-frame only. V, J and clone size are those of that table, while D and trimming were read from the DNA. The sample yields around 100,000 clones, roughly 92% seen once. Sequenced material: peripheral blood. The V gene is TRBV6-1, the J gene TRBJ2-7, with D perhaps matching TRBD1 (5 bases). This receptor was identified in a man aged 45-65 years with active COVID-19. As DNA, the CDR3 is TGTGCCAGCAGTGAAGCGCTTCAGGGTGACAATACCTACGAGCAGTACTTC. This translates into CASSEALQGDNTYEQYF.